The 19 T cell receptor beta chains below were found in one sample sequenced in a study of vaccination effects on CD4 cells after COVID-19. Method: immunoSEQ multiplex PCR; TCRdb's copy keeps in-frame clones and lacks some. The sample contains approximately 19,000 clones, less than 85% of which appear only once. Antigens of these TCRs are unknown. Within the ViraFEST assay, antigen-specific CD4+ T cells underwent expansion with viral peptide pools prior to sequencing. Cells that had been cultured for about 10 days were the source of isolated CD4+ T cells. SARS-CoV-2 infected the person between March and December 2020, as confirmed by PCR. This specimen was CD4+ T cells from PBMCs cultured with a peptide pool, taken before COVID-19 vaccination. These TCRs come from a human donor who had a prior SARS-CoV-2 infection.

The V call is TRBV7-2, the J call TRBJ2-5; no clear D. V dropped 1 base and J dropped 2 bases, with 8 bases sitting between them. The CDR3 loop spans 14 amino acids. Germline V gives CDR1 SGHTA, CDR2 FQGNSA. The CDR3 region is CASSLVVSQETQYF. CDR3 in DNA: TGTGCCAGCAGCTTAGTAGTCAGTCAAGAGACCCAGTACTTC.

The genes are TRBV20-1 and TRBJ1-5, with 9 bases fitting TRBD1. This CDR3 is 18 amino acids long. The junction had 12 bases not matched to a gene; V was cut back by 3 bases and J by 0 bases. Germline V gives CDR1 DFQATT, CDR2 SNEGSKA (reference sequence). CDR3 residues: CSASGTGSATYSNQPQHF. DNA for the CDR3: TGCAGTGCTAGTGGGACAGGGTCAGCCACCTATAGCAATCAGCCCCAGCATTTT.

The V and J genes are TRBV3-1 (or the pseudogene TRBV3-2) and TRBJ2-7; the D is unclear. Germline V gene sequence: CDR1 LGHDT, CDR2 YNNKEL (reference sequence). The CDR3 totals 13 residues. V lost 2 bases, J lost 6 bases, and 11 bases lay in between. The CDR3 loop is CASSQFNSPEQYF. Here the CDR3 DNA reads TGTGCCAGCAGCCAATTCAACAGTCCCGAGCAGTACTTC.

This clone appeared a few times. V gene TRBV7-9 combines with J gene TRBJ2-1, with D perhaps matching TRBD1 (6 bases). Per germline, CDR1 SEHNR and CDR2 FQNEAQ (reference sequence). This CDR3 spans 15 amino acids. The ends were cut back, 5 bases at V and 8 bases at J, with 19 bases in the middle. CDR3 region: CASSRGSPEGDEQFF. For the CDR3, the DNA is TGTGCCAGCAGCCGAGGGTCTCCTGAGGGGGATGAGCAGTTCTTC.

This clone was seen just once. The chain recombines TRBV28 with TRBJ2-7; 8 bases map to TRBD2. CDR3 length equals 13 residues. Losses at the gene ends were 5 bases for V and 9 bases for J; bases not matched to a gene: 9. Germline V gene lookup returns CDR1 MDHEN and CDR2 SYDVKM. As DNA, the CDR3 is TGTGCCAGCAGTCCCCCAAGCGGGGGAGGGCAGTACTTC. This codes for CASSPPSGGGQYF. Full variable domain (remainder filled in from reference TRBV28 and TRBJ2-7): DVKVTQSSRYLVKRTGEKVFLECVQDMDHENMFWYRQDPGLGLRLIYFSYDVKMKEKGDIPEGYSVSREKKERFSLILESASTNQTSMYLCASSPPSGGGQYFGPGTRLTVT.

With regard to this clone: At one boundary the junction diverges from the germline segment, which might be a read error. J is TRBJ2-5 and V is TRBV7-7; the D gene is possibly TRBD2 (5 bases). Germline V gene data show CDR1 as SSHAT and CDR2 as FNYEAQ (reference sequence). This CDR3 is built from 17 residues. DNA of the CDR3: TGTGCTAGCAGCTTAGTGTTAGAGGGAGAGTACCAAGAGACCCAGTACTTC. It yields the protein CASSLVLEGEYQETQYF.

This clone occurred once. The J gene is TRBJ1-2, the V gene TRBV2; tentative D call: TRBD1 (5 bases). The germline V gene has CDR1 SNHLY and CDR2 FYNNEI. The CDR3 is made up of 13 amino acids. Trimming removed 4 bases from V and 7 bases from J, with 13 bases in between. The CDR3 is CASSGQRDPGYTF. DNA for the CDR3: TGTGCCAGCAGTGGACAGCGGGACCCTGGCTACACCTTC.

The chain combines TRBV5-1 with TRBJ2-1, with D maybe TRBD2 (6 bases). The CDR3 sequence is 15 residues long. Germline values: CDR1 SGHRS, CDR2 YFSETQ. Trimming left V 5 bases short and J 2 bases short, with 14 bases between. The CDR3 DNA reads TGCGCCAGCAGGGGGGGACTGCAAACCTACAATGAGCAGTTCTTC. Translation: CASRGGLQTYNEQFF. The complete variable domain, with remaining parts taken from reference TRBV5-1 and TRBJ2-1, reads KAGVTQTPRYLIKTRGQQVTLSCSPISGHRSVSWYQQTPGQGLQFLFEYFSETQRNKGNFPGRFSGRQFSNSRSEMNVSTLELGDSALYLCASRGGLQTYNEQFFGPGTRLTVL.

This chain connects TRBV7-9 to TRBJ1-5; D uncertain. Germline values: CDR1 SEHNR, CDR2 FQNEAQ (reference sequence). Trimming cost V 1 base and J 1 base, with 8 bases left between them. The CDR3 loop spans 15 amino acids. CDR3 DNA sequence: TGTGCCAGCAGCTTAGGGGATGTGAGCAATCAGCCCCAGCATTTT. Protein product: CASSLGDVSNQPQHF.

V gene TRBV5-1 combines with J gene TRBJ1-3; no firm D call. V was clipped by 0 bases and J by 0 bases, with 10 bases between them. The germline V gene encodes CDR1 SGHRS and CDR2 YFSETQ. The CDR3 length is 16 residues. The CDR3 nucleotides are TGCGCCAGCAGCTTGGTTCCGGAACTCTCTGGAAACACCATATATTTT. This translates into CASSLVPELSGNTIYF.

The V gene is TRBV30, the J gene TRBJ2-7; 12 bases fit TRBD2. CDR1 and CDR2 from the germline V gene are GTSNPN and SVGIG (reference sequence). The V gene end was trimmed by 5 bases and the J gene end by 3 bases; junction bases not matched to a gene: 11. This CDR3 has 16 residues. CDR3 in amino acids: CAWEGLAGGRIYEQYF. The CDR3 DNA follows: TGTGCCTGGGAGGGACTAGCGGGCGGGAGGATCTACGAGCAGTACTTC.

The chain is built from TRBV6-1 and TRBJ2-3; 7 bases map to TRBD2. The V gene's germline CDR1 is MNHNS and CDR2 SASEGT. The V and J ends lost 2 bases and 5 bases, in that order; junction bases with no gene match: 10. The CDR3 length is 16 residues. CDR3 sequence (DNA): TGTGCCAGCAGTGAAATAGGACTAGGGGAGAAAGATACGCAGTATTTT. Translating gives CASSEIGLGEKDTQYF.

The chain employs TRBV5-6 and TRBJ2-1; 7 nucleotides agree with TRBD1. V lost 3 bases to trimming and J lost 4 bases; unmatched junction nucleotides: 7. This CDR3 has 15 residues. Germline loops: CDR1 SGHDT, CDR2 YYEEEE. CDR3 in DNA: TGTGCCAGCAGCTCGAGTGGACAGGTTTACAATGAGCAGTTCTTC. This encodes CASSSSGQVYNEQFF.

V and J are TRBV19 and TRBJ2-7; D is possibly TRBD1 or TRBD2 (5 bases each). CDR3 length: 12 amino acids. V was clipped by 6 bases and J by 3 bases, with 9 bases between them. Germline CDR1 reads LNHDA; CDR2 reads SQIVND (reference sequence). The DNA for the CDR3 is TGTGCCAGTAGCCGGGACCACTACGAGCAGTACTTC. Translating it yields CASSRDHYEQYF.

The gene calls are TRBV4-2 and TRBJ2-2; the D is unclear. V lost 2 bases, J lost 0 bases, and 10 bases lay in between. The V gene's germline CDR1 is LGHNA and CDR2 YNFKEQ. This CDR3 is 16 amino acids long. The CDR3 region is CASSQSQNTNTGELFF. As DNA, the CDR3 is TGTGCCAGCAGCCAAAGTCAGAATACGAACACCGGGGAGCTGTTTTTT.

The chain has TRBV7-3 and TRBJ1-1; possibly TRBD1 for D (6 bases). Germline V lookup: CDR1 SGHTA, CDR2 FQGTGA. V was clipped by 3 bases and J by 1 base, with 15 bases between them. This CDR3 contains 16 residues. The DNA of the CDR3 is TGTGCCAGCAGCTTCCACCCTAGGGGACAGAACACTGAAGCTTTCTTT. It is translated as CASSFHPRGQNTEAFF.

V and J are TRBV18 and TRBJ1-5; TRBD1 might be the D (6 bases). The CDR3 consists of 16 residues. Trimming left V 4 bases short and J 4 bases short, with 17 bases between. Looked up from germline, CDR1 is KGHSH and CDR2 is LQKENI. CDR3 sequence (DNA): TGTGCCAGCTCACTTAGCGGGGGGACAAATAATCAGCCCCAGCATTTT. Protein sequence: CASSLSGGTNNQPQHF.

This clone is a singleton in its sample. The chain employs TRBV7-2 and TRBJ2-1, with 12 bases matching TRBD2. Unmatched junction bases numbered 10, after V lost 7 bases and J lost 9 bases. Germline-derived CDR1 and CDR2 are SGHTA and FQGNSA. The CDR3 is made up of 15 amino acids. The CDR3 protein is CASTLLAGGRSEQFF. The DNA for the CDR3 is TGTGCCAGCACCCTTCTAGCGGGAGGGCGTAGTGAGCAGTTCTTC.

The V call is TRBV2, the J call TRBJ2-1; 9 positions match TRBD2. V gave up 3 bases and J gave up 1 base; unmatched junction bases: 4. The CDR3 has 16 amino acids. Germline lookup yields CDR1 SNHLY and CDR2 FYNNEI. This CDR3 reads CASSDRAGGSYNEQFF. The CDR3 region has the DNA TGTGCCAGCAGTGACCGTGCGGGAGGGTCCTACAATGAGCAGTTCTTC.